This TCR beta chain was obtained from a study of CD8+ T cells in alopecia areata. RNA extraction and reverse transcription yielded cDNA as sequencing template. Clones were read by immunoSEQ multiplex PCR, and TCRdb kept only the in-frame ones, dropping some. This table holds fewer than 250,000 clones, roughly 60% found once. This clone was found a few times. Its target is not known. Stated treatment: oral pan-JAK inhibitor, 5-10 mg twice daily. V was shortened by 5 bases and J by 5 bases, with 20 bases between the two germline ends. The CDR3 spans 17 residues. Germline CDR1 SGHDT, CDR2 YYEEEE. General study results and limits: Against the mouse data, patients shared TCRs less clearly, possibly for HLA reasons.

This TCR was sampled from a human donor with alopecia areata. The starting material was CD4+ T cells sorted from blood, obtained at week 24, from a patient treated with tofacitinib. The V call is TRBV5-6, the J call TRBJ1-6, with D maybe TRBD1 (5 bases). The CDR3 is CASSPSTGVLHNSPLHF. The CDR3 DNA is TGTGCCAGCAGTCCGTCCACAGGCGTCTTACATAATTCACCCCTCCACTTT.